What follows are 6 T cell receptor beta chains derived from one specimen sequenced in a study of blood T cells in healthy people across ages. Then a second PCR, running roughly 7 to 11 cycles, was carried out with a sample-barcoded 5' primer and a J-beta primer mix. TCRdb redid the calling of the 5' RACE reads with MiXCR, one entry per CDR3 protein. The data contain almost 800,000 distinct CDR3 sequences, 58% of them seen just once; the ten biggest clones take up roughly 22%. The sequenced sample was blood. These receptors were obtained from a man younger than 45 in good health.

The chain couples TRBV29-1 to TRBJ1-4; 8 bases fit TRBD1. Germline CDR1 reads SQVTM; CDR2 reads ANQGSEA. V was clipped by 6 bases and J by 3 bases; unmatched bases: 12. The CDR3 extends over 16 amino acids. CDR3 amino acids: CSVRGQGGSSNEKLFF. As DNA, the CDR3 is TGCAGCGTGAGAGGACAGGGAGGTTCTTCTAATGAAAAACTGTTTTTT.

The chain links TRBV6-5 to TRBJ2-3; no clear D. Germline-derived CDR1 and CDR2 are MNHEY and SVGAGI. The V end lost 3 bases, the J end lost 2 bases, and 9 bases lay between the germline ends. This CDR3 comprises 14 residues. This CDR3 reads CASSYLANTDTQYF. Written as DNA, the CDR3 is TGTGCCAGCAGTTATCTCGCTAACACAGATACGCAGTATTTT.

This chain uses TRBV10-3 with TRBJ2-3; D gene unclear. CDR3 length: 13 amino acids. V gave up 4 bases and J gave up 1 base, with 6 bases separating them. Germline values: CDR1 ENHRY, CDR2 SYGVKD. CDR3 nucleotides: TGTGCCATCAGTGGGCAGGGCACAGATACGCAGTATTTT. It yields the protein CAISGQGTDTQYF.

The chain uses TRBV29-1 and TRBJ1-6; possible D gene TRBD1, 6 bases. CDR3 length equals 14 residues. CDR1 and CDR2 (germline): SQVTM, ANQGSEA. Deletions cut 8 bases from V and 11 bases from J, with 22 bases between. CDR3 coding DNA: TGCAGCCTCAGAGGGAACAGGGTCGGCCCACCCCTCCACTTT. Translating gives CSLRGNRVGPPLHF.

This clonotype was seen only a few times. This chain's CDR3 is CASSGGSGGAGGYTF. The DNA of the CDR3 is TGTGCCAGCAGTGGGGGCTCAGGGGGCGCGGGAGGCTACACCTTC. This chain connects TRBV2 to TRBJ1-2, with 8 bases fitting TRBD1. This CDR3 has 15 residues. The germline gives CDR1 SNHLY, CDR2 FYNNEI. The V segment lost 4 bases and the J segment 8 bases; nucleotides outside the gene matches: 12.

This chain connects TRBV7-9 to TRBJ1-2; D is unclear. The germline V gene encodes CDR1 SEHNR and CDR2 FQNEAQ (reference sequence). Trimming pared 1 base from V and 8 bases from J, leaving 8 bases between. This CDR3 has 12 amino acids. The CDR3 nucleotides read TGTGCCAGCAGCTTAGGCGGCCAGGGCTACACCTTC. Encoded protein: CASSLGGQGYTF.